The 3 T cell receptor beta chains listed next were all sequenced from one sample in a study of CD8 T cells in ankylosing spondylitis (TCRdb year 2017). No antigen has been assigned to these receptors. Libraries were built with 5' RACE. Sequencing was performed on an Illumina HiSeq 2500. The raw public data were reprocessed by TCRdb itself: fastp quality trimming at Q25, MiXCR clonotype calling, in-frame beta chains only. CDR3 protein sequences are deduplicated, and each keeps its most common genes and DNA. This sample comprises roughly 300,000 distinct CDR3 sequences, 7.5% to 9% of them detected only once. The ten largest clones add up to about 15% of the sample. Points the paper makes about the study in general: A TCR beta motif of several highly homologous amino acid variants appeared characteristic of blood from ankylosing spondylitis patients.

What was sequenced was blood, either unsorted or a sorted T cell fraction (not recorded which). The receptors derive from a male donor with ankylosing spondylitis.

In this sample, this clonotype turned up a few times. V is TRBV9 and J is TRBJ2-5; D is unclear. The CDR3 consists of 15 residues. Germline V gene lookup returns CDR1 SGDLS and CDR2 YYNGEE. V was pared by 1 base and J by 2 bases, with 12 bases between. CDR3 amino acids: CASSVLALGQETQYF. The CDR3 nucleotides read TGTGCCAGCAGCGTATTAGCCCTCGGGCAAGAGACCCAGTACTTC.

This clonotype was recorded many times. This chain joins TRBV6-2 or TRBV6-3 and TRBJ1-6; D gene ambiguous. CDR3 length: 14 amino acids. In germline, CDR1 is MNHEY, CDR2 SVGEGT. The V end was cut by 6 bases, the J end by 6 bases, with 12 bases between. The CDR3 is CASRRGARNSPLHF. As DNA, the CDR3 is TGTGCCAGCAGAAGAGGTGCGCGTAATTCACCCCTCCACTTT.

The V gene is TRBV11-3, the J gene TRBJ2-5, with D perhaps matching TRBD1 (6 bases). Germline CDR1 is SGHNT and CDR2 is YENEEA. The ends were cut back, 5 bases at V and 2 bases at J, with 18 bases in the middle. This CDR3 has 16 residues. CDR3 region: CASSPRSRGWQETQYF. The CDR3 bases are TGTGCCAGCAGCCCAAGATCCAGGGGATGGCAAGAGACCCAGTACTTC.